What follows are 22 T cell receptor beta chains derived from one specimen sequenced in a study of blood T cell repertoires in COVID-19. The method was immunoSEQ multiplex PCR; TCRdb's version includes in-frame clones alone and lacks a portion of them. The data contain about 60,000 clones, 72% of them singletons. The sequenced sample was peripheral blood. Receptors were obtained from a woman in her sixties or seventies with COVID-19, enrolled during active disease.

V and J are TRBV6-5 and TRBJ1-1; 8 bases agree with TRBD1. Germline lookup yields CDR1 MNHEY and CDR2 SVGAGI. V was clipped by 0 bases and J by 5 bases; unmatched bases: 5. This CDR3 comprises 15 residues. This CDR3 reads CASSYSQGANTEAFF. The DNA of the CDR3 is TGTGCCAGCAGTTACTCCCAGGGGGCGAATACTGAAGCTTTCTTT.

J is TRBJ1-4 and V is TRBV15, with a possible D match to TRBD1 (5 bases). Germline lookup yields CDR1 LNHNV and CDR2 YYDKDF (reference sequence). The length of the CDR3 is 14 residues. The V end was cut by 1 base, the J end by 8 bases, with 11 bases between. CDR3 loop: CATSRVRAGEKLFF. CDR3 bases: TGTGCCACCAGCAGAGTCAGGGCTGGCGAAAAACTGTTTTTT.

The DNA of the CDR3 is TGTGCCAGCAGCTTACGGGACAGGGGATACAATGAGCAGTTCTTC. It codes for CASSLRDRGYNEQFF. The J gene is TRBJ2-1, the V gene TRBV7-9; 10 bases are shared with TRBD1. Germline CDR1 SEHNR, CDR2 FQNEAQ (reference sequence). This CDR3 spans 15 amino acids. With V trimmed by 2 bases and J by 4 bases, 2 bases remained unmatched.

The chain joins TRBV19 to TRBJ2-1; 10 bases align to TRBD2. Trimming took 0 bases from V and 0 from J; bases not matched to a gene: 11. CDR3 length: 20 residues. Germline V gene sequence: CDR1 LNHDA, CDR2 SQIVND (reference sequence). CDR3: CASSIDALAGSFSSYNEQFF. The DNA of the CDR3 is TGTGCCAGTAGTATAGATGCACTAGCGGGGTCCTTCAGCTCCTACAATGAGCAGTTCTTC. The whole variable domain, filled in from reference TRBV19 and TRBJ2-1, reads DGGITQSPKYLFRKEGQNVTLSCEQNLNHDAMYWYRQDPGQGLRLIYYSQIVNDFQKGDIAEGYSVSREKKESFPLTVTSAQKNPTAFYLCASSIDALAGSFSSYNEQFFGPGTRLTVL.

V gene TRBV9 combines with J gene TRBJ2-2, with D perhaps TRBD1 (5 bases). V lost 3 bases and J 10 bases, leaving 16 bases between the germline ends. The CDR3 consists of 14 residues. CDR1 and CDR2 from the germline V gene are SGDLS and YYNGEE. The CDR3 protein is CASSGPWGAEELFF. The CDR3 bases are TGTGCCAGCAGCGGCCCGTGGGGCGCCGAGGAGCTGTTTTTT.

The chain uses TRBV19 and TRBJ2-4; TRBD2 matches 13 bases. The germline gives CDR1 LNHDA, CDR2 SQIVND (reference sequence). Unmatched junction bases numbered 14, after V lost 5 bases and J lost 4 bases. CDR3 length: 19 residues. CDR3 sequence reads: CASSATSGRTFGGKNIQYF. The CDR3 DNA reads TGTGCCAGTAGTGCGACTAGCGGGAGGACCTTTGGGGGTAAAAACATTCAGTACTTC. The variable domain in full, completed from reference TRBV19 and TRBJ2-4, reads DGGITQSPKYLFRKEGQNVTLSCEQNLNHDAMYWYRQDPGQGLRLIYYSQIVNDFQKGDIAEGYSVSREKKESFPLTVTSAQKNPTAFYLCASSATSGRTFGGKNIQYFGAGTRLSVL.

The chain links TRBV4-1 to TRBJ2-1, with 9 bases aligning to TRBD2. There are 17 residues in the CDR3. Losses at the gene ends were 4 bases for V and 2 bases for J; bases not matched to a gene: 9. Germline assignment: CDR1 MGHRA and CDR2 YSYEKL. The CDR3, as DNA: TGCGCCAGCAGCCCGATTAGCGGGACTAGCCCCTACAATGAGCAGTTCTTC. Residues: CASSPISGTSPYNEQFF.

The chain is built from TRBV11-2 and TRBJ2-7, with a tentative D call TRBD2 (7 bases). CDR3 length equals 15 residues. V was pared by 0 bases and J by 4 bases, with 13 bases between. Germline V gene lookup returns CDR1 SGHAT and CDR2 FQNNGV. The CDR3 DNA sequence: TGTGCCAGCAGCTTAGAACGCGGGGGCGGGTACGAGCAGTACTTC. This gives the protein CASSLERGGGYEQYF.

The rearrangement uses TRBV7-9 and TRBJ2-1, with 8 bases fitting TRBD2. The V and J ends lost 6 bases and 4 bases, in that order; junction bases with no gene match: 20. CDR3 size: 19 residues. Germline lookup yields CDR1 SEHNR and CDR2 FQNEAQ (reference sequence). The CDR3 bases are TGTGCCAGCAGGTCGGGGCAGGGTCGACTAGCGAGGGATTACAATGAGCAGTTCTTC. This gives the protein CASRSGQGRLARDYNEQFF.

This CDR3 reads CASSLGGGYHNEQFF. DNA of the CDR3: TGTGCCAGCAGTTTAGGGGGCGGTTACCACAATGAGCAGTTCTTC. This chain links TRBV28 with TRBJ2-1; tentative D call: TRBD1 (6 bases). The V gene lost 2 bases and the J gene lost 5 bases, with 13 bases spanning the gap. The CDR3 totals 15 residues. Germline V gene lookup returns CDR1 MDHEN and CDR2 SYDVKM.

The sample holds many counts of this clone. DNA for the CDR3: TGTGCCAGCAGCCCAGGCTTAGGGCGGGACAGCCGCAATCAGCCCCAGCATTTT. Translating it yields CASSPGLGRDSRNQPQHF. V usage is TRBV7-2 and J usage is TRBJ1-5; TRBD1 aligns across 7 bases. CDR3 length: 18 amino acids. With 5 bases clipped from V and 2 bases from J, the junction kept 15 bases outside the gene matches. Germline values: CDR1 SGHTA, CDR2 FQGNSA.

V gene TRBV6-2 or TRBV6-3 combines with J gene TRBJ2-1; 9 bases are a match to TRBD2. V shed 5 bases and J 7 bases; nucleotides not matched to a gene: 6. CDR3 length equals 14 residues. CDR1 and CDR2 (germline): MNHEY, SVGEGT. Written as DNA, the CDR3 is TGTGCCAGCAGTAAGGGACTAGCCGCGAATGAGCAGTTCTTC. Amino acid sequence: CASSKGLAANEQFF.

The V call is TRBV6-5, the J call TRBJ1-6; 7 bases fit TRBD1. The length of the CDR3 is 14 residues. Germline V CDR1 and CDR2: MNHEY, SVGAGI. With 4 bases clipped from V and 7 bases from J, the junction kept 4 bases outside the gene matches. CDR3 bases: TGTGCCAGCAGTTTAGGACAGGAGAATTCACCCCTCCACTTT. Amino acids: CASSLGQENSPLHF.

With respect to this clone: Its ends do not fully match the called genes, so a read error is possible. This chain links TRBV12-3 or TRBV12-4 with TRBJ2-1; D gene uncertain. The CDR3 runs 13 residues. This chain's CDR3 is CASSNRVYTEQFF. The CDR3 nucleotides are TGTGCCAGCAGTAACCGGGTTTACACTGAGCAGTTCTTC.

The rearrangement links TRBV6-4 to TRBJ1-5; D is ambiguous. V was cut by 4 bases and J by 8 bases, with 24 bases left in between. The CDR3 length is 17 residues. The germline CDR1 and CDR2 sequences are MRHNA and SNTAGT. The CDR3 loop reads CASSVGPQRAIRKPQHF. The CDR3 DNA reads as TGTGCCAGCAGTGTGGGTCCACAGAGAGCAATCAGGAAGCCCCAGCATTTT.

The chain joins TRBV27 to TRBJ1-2; D may be TRBD1 (5 bases). V shed 3 bases and J shed 3 bases, with 11 bases lying between them. Germline V gene data show CDR1 as MNHEY and CDR2 as SMNVEV (reference sequence). CDR3 length: 14 amino acids. The CDR3 DNA sequence: TGTGCCAGCAGTTTGGGCAGGGACTACTATGGCTACACCTTC. It specifies CASSLGRDYYGYTF.

The chain joins TRBV19 to TRBJ1-5; D perhaps matches TRBD1 (6 bases). CDR1 and CDR2 (germline): LNHDA, SQIVND (reference sequence). V lost 6 bases and J 3 bases, leaving 12 bases between the germline ends. The CDR3 has 14 amino acids. This CDR3 is CASRVDSFNQPQHF. CDR3 nucleotides: TGTGCCAGTAGAGTGGACAGCTTCAATCAGCCCCAGCATTTT. The full variable domain, completed using reference TRBV19 and TRBJ1-5, is DGGITQSPKYLFRKEGQNVTLSCEQNLNHDAMYWYRQDPGQGLRLIYYSQIVNDFQKGDIAEGYSVSREKKESFPLTVTSAQKNPTAFYLCASRVDSFNQPQHFGDGTRLSIL.

V gene TRBV5-1 combines with J gene TRBJ1-1; D is unclear. This CDR3 has 15 residues. Per germline, CDR1 SGHRS and CDR2 YFSETQ. Trimming left V 0 bases short and J 0 bases short, with 9 bases between. The CDR3 spells CASSLAGRLNTEAFF. The CDR3 DNA reads TGCGCCAGCAGCTTGGCTGGCAGATTGAACACTGAAGCTTTCTTT. The full variable domain, completed using reference TRBV5-1 and TRBJ1-1, is KAGVTQTPRYLIKTRGQQVTLSCSPISGHRSVSWYQQTPGQGLQFLFEYFSETQRNKGNFPGRFSGRQFSNSRSEMNVSTLELGDSALYLCASSLAGRLNTEAFFGQGTRLTVV.

This clone was seen a few times. The chain links TRBV15 to TRBJ2-1, with unresolved D. The CDR3 is 13 residues long. Germline loops: CDR1 LNHNV, CDR2 YYDKDF (reference sequence). Trimming shortened V by 1 base and J by 8 bases, and 9 bases separated the two germline ends. CDR3 amino acids: CATSRGPIDEQFF. CDR3 DNA: TGTGCCACCAGCAGAGGTCCAATTGATGAGCAGTTCTTC.

The genes are TRBV27 and TRBJ2-1; TRBD2 aligns across 9 bases. The CDR3 has 15 amino acids. Germline V CDR1 and CDR2: MNHEY, SMNVEV (reference sequence). J was trimmed by 1 base and V by 3 bases; bases with no gene match: 1. CDR3 loop: CASSFGLASYNEQFF. The CDR3 region has the DNA TGTGCCAGCAGTTTTGGACTAGCGTCCTACAATGAGCAGTTCTTC.

The chain joins TRBV14 to TRBJ2-3, with D possibly matching TRBD2 (5 bases). Germline V gene lookup returns CDR1 SGHDN and CDR2 FVKESK. The CDR3 runs 14 residues. V lost 1 base and J lost 3, with 8 bases in between. Written as DNA, the CDR3 is TGTGCCAGCAGCCAAGGGACTTGGACAGATACGCAGTATTTT. This sequence encodes CASSQGTWTDTQYF.

V gene TRBV7-2 combines with J gene TRBJ2-1; 8 nucleotides line up with TRBD1. The germline CDR1 and CDR2 sequences are SGHTA and FQGNSA. The CDR3 is 13 residues long. Unmatched junction bases numbered 5, after V lost 2 bases and J lost 11 bases. The CDR3 DNA is TGTGCCAGCAGCTTACAACAGGGGGTTAAGCAGTTCTTC. Protein: CASSLQQGVKQFF.